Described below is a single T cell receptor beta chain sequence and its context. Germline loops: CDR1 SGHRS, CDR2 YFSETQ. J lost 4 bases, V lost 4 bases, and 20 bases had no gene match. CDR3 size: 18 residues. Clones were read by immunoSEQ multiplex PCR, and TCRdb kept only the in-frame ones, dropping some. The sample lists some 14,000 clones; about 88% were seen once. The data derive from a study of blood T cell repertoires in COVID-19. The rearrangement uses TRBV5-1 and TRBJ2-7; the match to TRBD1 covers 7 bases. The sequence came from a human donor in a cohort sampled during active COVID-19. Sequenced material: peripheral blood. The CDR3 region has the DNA TGCGCCAGCAGCAACGGACAGGCCCGTTATGAGTCGGCTTACGAGCAGTACTTC. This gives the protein CASSNGQARYESAYEQYF.